This T cell receptor beta chain was found in a study of T cell repertoires in cytomegalovirus infection. TCRdb itself ran the reads through MiXCR, one entry per CDR3 protein. The table lists around 190,000 distinct CDR3 sequences, around an eighth of them singletons, with 25% to 30% in the top ten. The ends lost 3 bases at V and 2 bases at J; junction bases unmatched: 6. The CDR3 runs to 15 residues. Germline V lookup: CDR1 SEHNR, CDR2 FQNEAQ (reference sequence). This clonotype was seen a few times. The sample was PBMCs. V gene TRBV7-9 combines with J gene TRBJ1-2, with 7 positions matching TRBD1. This TCR was sampled from a human donor in good health (CMV status not recorded). Some clones in this sample may be carry-over from other donors' samples. CDR3 loop: CASSFKGAANYGYTF. CDR3 coding DNA: TGTGCCAGCAGCTTCAAGGGGGCGGCGAACTATGGCTACACCTTC.